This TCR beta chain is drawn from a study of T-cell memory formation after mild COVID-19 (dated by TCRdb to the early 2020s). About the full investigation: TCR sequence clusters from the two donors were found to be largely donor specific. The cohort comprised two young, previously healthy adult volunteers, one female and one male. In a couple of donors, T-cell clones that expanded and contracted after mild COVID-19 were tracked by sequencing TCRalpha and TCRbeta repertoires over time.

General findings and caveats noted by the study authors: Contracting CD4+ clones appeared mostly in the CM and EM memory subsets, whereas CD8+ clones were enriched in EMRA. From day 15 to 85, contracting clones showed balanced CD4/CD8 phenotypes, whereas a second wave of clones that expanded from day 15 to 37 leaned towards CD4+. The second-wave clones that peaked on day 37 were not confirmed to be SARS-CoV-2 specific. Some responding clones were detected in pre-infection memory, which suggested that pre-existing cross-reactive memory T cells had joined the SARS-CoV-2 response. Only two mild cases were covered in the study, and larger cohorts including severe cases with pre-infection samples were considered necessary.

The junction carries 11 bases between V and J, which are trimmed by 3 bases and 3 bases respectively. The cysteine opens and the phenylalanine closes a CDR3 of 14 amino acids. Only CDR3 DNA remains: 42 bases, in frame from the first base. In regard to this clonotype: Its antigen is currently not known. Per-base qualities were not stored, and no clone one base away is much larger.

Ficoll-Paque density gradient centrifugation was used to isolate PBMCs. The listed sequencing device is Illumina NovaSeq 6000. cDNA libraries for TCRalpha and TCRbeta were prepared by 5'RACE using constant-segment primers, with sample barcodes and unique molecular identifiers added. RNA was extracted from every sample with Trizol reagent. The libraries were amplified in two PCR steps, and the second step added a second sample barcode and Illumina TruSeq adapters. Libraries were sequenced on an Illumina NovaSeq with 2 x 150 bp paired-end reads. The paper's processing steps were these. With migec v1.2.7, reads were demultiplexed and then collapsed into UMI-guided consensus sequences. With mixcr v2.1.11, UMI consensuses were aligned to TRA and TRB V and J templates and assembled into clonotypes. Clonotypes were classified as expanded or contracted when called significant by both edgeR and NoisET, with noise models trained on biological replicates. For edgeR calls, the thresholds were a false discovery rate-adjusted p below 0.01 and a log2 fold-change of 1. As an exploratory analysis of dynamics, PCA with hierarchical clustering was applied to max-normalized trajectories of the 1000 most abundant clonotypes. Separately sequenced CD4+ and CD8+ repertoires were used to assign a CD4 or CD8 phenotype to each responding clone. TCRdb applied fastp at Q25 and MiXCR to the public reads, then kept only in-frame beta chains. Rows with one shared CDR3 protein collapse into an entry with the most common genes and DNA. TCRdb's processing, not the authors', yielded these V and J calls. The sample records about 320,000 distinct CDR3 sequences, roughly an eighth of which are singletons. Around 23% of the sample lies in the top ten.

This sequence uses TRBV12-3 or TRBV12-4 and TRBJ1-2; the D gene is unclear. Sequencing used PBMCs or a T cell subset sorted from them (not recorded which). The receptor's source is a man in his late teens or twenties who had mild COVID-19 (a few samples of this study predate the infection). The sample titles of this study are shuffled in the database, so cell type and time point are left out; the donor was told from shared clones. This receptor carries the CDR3 CASSFWPGHYGYTF. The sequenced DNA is TGTGCCAGCAGTTTTTGGCCAGGACACTATGGCTACACCTTC.